A single sample gave rise to the 29 T cell receptor beta chains below, sequenced in a study of cytomegalovirus exposure and HLA in healthy donors. Profiled with immunoSEQ multiplex PCR; TCRdb holds only in-frame clones, not every one. The table records some 240,000 clones, roughly 86% of them present only once. Sequenced sample: PBMCs. These receptors came from a woman aged 25-40 years in good health and CMV-seropositive.

The chain is built from TRBV6-1 and TRBJ2-7; 7 positions agree with TRBD2. CDR1 and CDR2 (germline): MNHNS, SASEGT. CDR3 length equals 16 residues. V trimming: 1 base; J trimming: 6 bases; junction bases outside the gene matches: 12. CDR3 bases: TGTGCCAGCAGTGAAGTCGGCCGGGGGAGGGTTCCCGAGCAGTACTTC. Protein product: CASSEVGRGRVPEQYF.

This chain links TRBV2 with TRBJ1-2; D is possibly TRBD1 (6 bases). The length of the CDR3 is 13 residues. The V end was cut by 6 bases, the J end by 8 bases, with 16 bases between. The V gene's germline CDR1 is SNHLY and CDR2 FYNNEI. The CDR3 loop is CASREQGLKGYTF. CDR3 coding DNA: TGTGCCAGCAGGGAACAGGGTTTGAAAGGCTACACCTTC.

The J gene is TRBJ2-5, the V gene TRBV19; D not certain. This CDR3 spans 11 amino acids. Trimming removed 4 bases from V and 2 bases from J, with 2 bases in between. Germline V gene lookup returns CDR1 LNHDA and CDR2 SQIVND (reference sequence). In nucleotides, the CDR3 is TGTGCCAGTAGTACGCAAGAGACCCAGTACTTC. Translation: CASSTQETQYF. The whole variable domain, remainder taken from reference TRBV19 and TRBJ2-5, is DGGITQSPKYLFRKEGQNVTLSCEQNLNHDAMYWYRQDPGQGLRLIYYSQIVNDFQKGDIAEGYSVSREKKESFPLTVTSAQKNPTAFYLCASSTQETQYFGPGTRLLVL.

This clone is a singleton in its sample. The chain links TRBV2 to TRBJ2-1; 9 nucleotides agree with TRBD2. Germline CDR1 is SNHLY and CDR2 is FYNNEI. The V gene end was trimmed by 4 bases and the J gene end by 6 bases; junction bases not matched to a gene: 4. The CDR3 has 14 residues. In DNA, the CDR3 is TGTGCCAGCAGTGTAGCGGGAGTGCTCAATGAGCAGTTCTTC. It specifies CASSVAGVLNEQFF.

This clone was recorded a few times. V is TRBV19 and J is TRBJ1-2; D may be TRBD1 (6 bases). Germline CDR1 and CDR2: LNHDA and SQIVND (reference sequence). V lost 4 bases to trimming and J lost 3 bases, with 12 bases between them. The CDR3 runs 14 residues. In nucleotides, the CDR3 is TGTGCCAGTAGTAACGGGGGGCAGGACTATGGCTACACCTTC. It is translated as CASSNGGQDYGYTF.

The chain couples TRBV30 to TRBJ2-3; maybe TRBD2 (5 bases). The CDR3 length is 14 residues. V was cut by 4 bases and J by 0 bases, with 11 bases left in between. CDR1 is GTSNPN and CDR2 is SVGIG in the germline V gene (reference sequence). The CDR3 DNA reads TGTGCCTGGATACACGGACTTAGCACAGATACGCAGTATTTT. The encoded protein is CAWIHGLSTDTQYF.

The chain carries TRBV9 and TRBJ2-7; 9 nucleotides agree with TRBD2. Germline CDR1 is SGDLS and CDR2 is YYNGEE. With 6 bases clipped from V and 1 base from J, the junction kept 17 bases outside the gene matches. This CDR3 is 18 amino acids long. CDR3 nucleotide sequence: TGTGCCAGCATCATTAGGGGGCGGGAGGGCTCGATTTCCTACGAGCAGTACTTC. Amino acid sequence: CASIIRGREGSISYEQYF.

The CDR3 DNA follows: TGTGCCAGCAGCTCGTTACAGGCTGAAGCTTTCTTT. Protein sequence: CASSSLQAEAFF. V and J are TRBV5-5 and TRBJ1-1, with D possibly being TRBD1 (5 bases). The CDR3 covers 12 residues. The germline gives CDR1 SGHKS, CDR2 YYEKEE (reference sequence). Trimming removed 3 bases from V and 6 bases from J, with 9 bases in between.

The chain carries TRBV27 and TRBJ2-3; 11 positions agree with TRBD2. Trimming took 3 bases from V and 2 from J; bases not matched to a gene: 7. Per the germline V gene, CDR1 is MNHEY and CDR2 is SMNVEV (reference sequence). CDR3 length: 17 amino acids. CDR3 region: CASSFASGGNDTDTQYF. The CDR3, as DNA: TGTGCCAGCAGTTTCGCTAGCGGGGGGAACGACACAGATACGCAGTATTTT.

CDR3 loop: CASTQVLGTGVHEQYF. Written as DNA, the CDR3 is TGTGCCAGCACCCAGGTGTTAGGGACAGGGGTCCACGAGCAGTACTTC. The chain uses TRBV27 and TRBJ2-7; 10 bases map to TRBD1. Unmatched junction bases numbered 14, after V lost 7 bases and J lost 5 bases. From germline, CDR1 is MNHEY and CDR2 SMNVEV (reference sequence). This CDR3 comprises 16 residues.

The chain recombines TRBV7-2 with TRBJ2-5; the match to TRBD2 covers 12 bases. V trimming: 3 bases; J trimming: 7 bases; junction bases outside the gene matches: 6. The germline V gene has CDR1 SGHTA and CDR2 FQGNSA. The CDR3 has 15 amino acids. The CDR3 bases are TGTGCCAGCAGCTTGACTAGCGGGAGTCTAGGGACCCAGTACTTC. Translating it yields CASSLTSGSLGTQYF.

The V call is TRBV11-2, the J call TRBJ1-1; possible D gene TRBD1, 5 bases. The CDR3 covers 15 residues. Germline assignment: CDR1 SGHAT and CDR2 FQNNGV. V dropped 5 bases and J dropped 4 bases, with 17 bases sitting between them. CDR3 DNA: TGTGCCAGCAGCCCCTATCCGGGGGGGGGCACTGAAGCTTTCTTT. It codes for CASSPYPGGGTEAFF.

In DNA form, the CDR3 reads TGCGCCAGCAGCCAAGATCGGGCACGATTCGGAGGAGCTTTCTTT. It encodes CASSQDRARFGGAFF. This sequence joins TRBV4-1 and TRBJ1-1; no reliable D call. The CDR3 runs 15 residues. Germline V gene data show CDR1 as MGHRA and CDR2 as YSYEKL. Trimming shortened V by 0 bases and J by 10 bases, and 18 bases separated the two germline ends.

V gene TRBV28 combines with J gene TRBJ2-7; a possible D gene is TRBD2 (5 bases). Germline loops: CDR1 MDHEN, CDR2 SYDVKM. Trimming took 6 bases from V and 3 from J, leaving 15 bases between them. This CDR3 comprises 14 residues. This CDR3 is CASSHPTGIYEQYF. For the CDR3, the DNA is TGTGCCAGCAGCCATCCGACCGGGATCTACGAGCAGTACTTC.

This CDR3 is CASSLGLVGTQYF. CDR3 in DNA: TGTGCCAGCAGCTTGGGACTAGTGGGTACGCAGTATTTT. J is TRBJ2-3 and V is TRBV11-2, with 8 nucleotides matching TRBD2. J lost 8 bases, V lost 3 bases, and 4 bases had no gene match. In germline, CDR1 is SGHAT, CDR2 FQNNGV. CDR3 size: 13 residues. Full variable domain (outside the CDR3, taken from reference TRBV11-2 and TRBJ2-3): EAGVAQSPRYKIIEKRQSVAFWCNPISGHATLYWYQQILGQGPKLLIQFQNNGVVDDSQLPKDRFSAERLKGVDSTLKIQPAKLEDSAVYLCASSLGLVGTQYFGPGTRLTVL.

This clone was detected a few times. This chain uses TRBV27 with TRBJ2-1, with TRBD2 matching 11 bases. CDR1 and CDR2 from the germline V gene are MNHEY and SMNVEV (reference sequence). V lost 5 bases, J lost 5 bases, and 5 bases stayed unmatched. This CDR3 has 15 residues. The CDR3 protein is CASSLGTSGHNEQFF. In DNA, the CDR3 is TGTGCCAGCAGTCTAGGGACTAGCGGCCACAATGAGCAGTTCTTC.

The chain joins TRBV5-6 to TRBJ2-3; tentatively, D is TRBD1 (6 bases). Looked up from germline, CDR1 is SGHDT and CDR2 is YYEEEE. The CDR3 consists of 15 residues. V lost 0 bases to trimming and J lost 1 base, with 9 bases between them. CDR3 sequence reads: CASSLDREGTDTQYF. CDR3 in DNA: TGTGCCAGCAGCTTGGACAGGGAAGGCACAGATACGCAGTATTTT.

J is TRBJ2-2 and V is TRBV7-2, with 7 bases identical to TRBD2. V gave up 3 bases and J gave up 4 bases; unmatched junction bases: 5. The CDR3 runs to 15 residues. Germline lookup yields CDR1 SGHTA and CDR2 FQGNSA. The CDR3 loop reads CASSFTGGPTGELFF. Written as DNA, the CDR3 is TGTGCCAGCAGCTTTACGGGGGGACCCACCGGGGAGCTGTTTTTT.

This sequence joins TRBV30 and TRBJ1-5, with 8 bases matching TRBD1. J gave up 3 bases and V 0 bases, and 7 bases lay outside the gene matches. The CDR3 loop spans 16 amino acids. Germline values: CDR1 GTSNPN, CDR2 SVGIG (reference sequence). The CDR3 here is CAWSVLRTGFNQPQHF. For the CDR3, the DNA is TGTGCCTGGAGTGTACTGAGGACAGGGTTCAATCAGCCCCAGCATTTT. Based on the CDR3 plus reference TRBV30 and TRBJ1-5, the full variable domain is SQTIHQWPATLVQPVGSPLSLECTVEGTSNPNLYWYRQAAGRGLQLLFYSVGIGQISSEVPQNLSASRPQDRQFILSSKKLLLSDSGFYLCAWSVLRTGFNQPQHFGDGTRLSIL.

V usage is TRBV19 and J usage is TRBJ2-1, with 8 bases matching TRBD2. The CDR3 sequence is 14 residues long. Germline values: CDR1 LNHDA, CDR2 SQIVND (reference sequence). J was trimmed by 9 bases and V by 5 bases; bases with no gene match: 9. CDR3 DNA sequence: TGTGCCAGTAGTCGTGGGACTAGTGGCGGTGAGCAGTTCTTC. Residues: CASSRGTSGGEQFF. Together with reference TRBV19 and TRBJ2-1, the CDR3 gives the full variable domain: DGGITQSPKYLFRKEGQNVTLSCEQNLNHDAMYWYRQDPGQGLRLIYYSQIVNDFQKGDIAEGYSVSREKKESFPLTVTSAQKNPTAFYLCASSRGTSGGEQFFGPGTRLTVL.

The J gene is TRBJ2-4, the V gene TRBV2; TRBD2 matches 8 bases. The V gene's germline CDR1 is SNHLY and CDR2 FYNNEI. The trim removed 3 bases at V and 0 bases at J, leaving 4 bases unmatched. The CDR3 length is 16 residues. Here the CDR3 reads CASSDGLAGAKNIQYF. CDR3 DNA sequence: TGTGCCAGCAGTGACGGGCTAGCGGGAGCCAAAAACATTCAGTACTTC.

The V gene is TRBV11-2, the J gene TRBJ2-2; D not certain. The CDR3 is 13 amino acids. Looked up from germline, CDR1 is SGHAT and CDR2 is FQNNGV. Trimming removed 5 bases at V and 5 bases at J, with 9 bases between. The CDR3 bases are TGTGCCAGCAGCCCAATAACAACCGGGGAGCTGTTTTTT. As protein: CASSPITTGELFF.

Only one count was recorded for this clone. The CDR3 loop reads CASSLFVTGELFF. CDR3 bases: TGTGCCAGCAGCTTGTTCGTCACCGGGGAGCTGTTTTTT. This rearrangement joins TRBV7-2 to TRBJ2-2; D call uncertain. From germline, CDR1 is SGHTA and CDR2 FQGNSA. V was clipped by 3 bases and J by 4 bases, with 6 bases between them. The length of the CDR3 is 13 residues.

The chain recombines TRBV28 with TRBJ1-1; TRBD1 is a possible D gene (6 bases). Germline CDR1 MDHEN, CDR2 SYDVKM. This CDR3 is 14 amino acids long. The ends were cut back, 10 bases at V and 5 bases at J, with 20 bases in the middle. CDR3: CATTSHYRDTEAFF. As DNA, the CDR3 is TGTGCCACCACCTCCCATTACAGGGATACTGAAGCTTTCTTT.

The rearrangement joins TRBV2 to TRBJ1-1; D perhaps matches TRBD1 (6 bases). The CDR3 is 12 residues long. CDR1 and CDR2 from the germline V gene are SNHLY and FYNNEI. Trimming shortened V by 6 bases and J by 4 bases, and 9 bases separated the two germline ends. The CDR3 reads CASSQGFTEAFF. The CDR3 region has the DNA TGTGCCAGCAGCCAGGGGTTCACTGAAGCTTTCTTT.

This chain joins TRBV18 and TRBJ2-5, with 10 positions matching TRBD2. With 0 bases clipped from V and 3 bases from J, the junction kept 4 bases outside the gene matches. The CDR3 runs to 16 residues. Per the germline V gene, CDR1 is KGHSH and CDR2 is LQKENI. The CDR3 nucleotides are TGTGCCAGCTCACCACCAAGCGGGAGGGCCGAAGAGACCCAGTACTTC. Its translation: CASSPPSGRAEETQYF. Full variable domain (missing parts from reference TRBV18 and TRBJ2-5): NAGVMQNPRHLVRRRGQEARLRCSPMKGHSHVYWYRQLPEEGLKFMVYLQKENIIDESGMPKERFSAEFPKEGPSILRIQQVVRGDSAAYFCASSPPSGRAEETQYFGPGTRLLVL.

This sequence joins TRBV9 and TRBJ2-2, with TRBD2 identical over 7 bases. Germline lookup yields CDR1 SGDLS and CDR2 YYNGEE. V lost 0 bases to trimming and J lost 8 bases; unmatched junction nucleotides: 1. CDR3 size: 13 residues. In DNA form, the CDR3 reads TGTGCCAGCAGCGTAGCACTAGCGGGGGAGCTGTTTTTT. This translates into CASSVALAGELFF.

This sequence joins TRBV6-1 and TRBJ2-7, with D possibly TRBD2 on 5 matching bases. CDR1 and CDR2 (germline): MNHNS, SASEGT. The CDR3 totals 12 residues. Trimming stripped 2 bases from V and 6 bases from J, with 8 bases between. CDR3 coding DNA: TGTGCCAGCAGTGAAACGGGGTTCGAGCAGTACTTC. It codes for CASSETGFEQYF.

This chain joins TRBV28 and TRBJ1-2; D not certain. The CDR3 totals 12 residues. Germline V gene lookup returns CDR1 MDHEN and CDR2 SYDVKM. Trimming took 3 bases from V and 2 from J, leaving 4 bases between them. CDR3 region: CASSFQNYGYTF. DNA for the CDR3: TGTGCCAGCAGTTTCCAAAACTATGGCTACACCTTC.